This TCR beta chain was recorded in a study of PD-1 blockade in classical Hodgkin lymphoma. Every patient had relapsed following autologous stem cell transplantation, and cohorts differed in brentuximab vedotin exposure. The V segment lost 4 bases and the J segment 8 bases; nucleotides outside the gene matches: 9. The CDR3 extends over 15 amino acids. Libraries were prepared by immunoSEQ multiplex PCR; TCRdb keeps only in-frame clonotypes and omits some of them. This table holds fewer than 100,000 clones, 80% to 95% found once. The rearrangement links TRBV5-3 to TRBJ2-1; 10 bases are a match to TRBD2. Being an ORF, TRBV5-3 has a function that is uncertain. The TCR sequence derives from a human donor with classical Hodgkin lymphoma. Material: peripheral blood mononuclear cells (PBMCs), obtained at baseline. The chain's CDR3 is CARSPEREGPHEQFF. CDR3 sequence (DNA): TGTGCCAGAAGCCCTGAGCGGGAGGGCCCTCATGAGCAGTTCTTC.